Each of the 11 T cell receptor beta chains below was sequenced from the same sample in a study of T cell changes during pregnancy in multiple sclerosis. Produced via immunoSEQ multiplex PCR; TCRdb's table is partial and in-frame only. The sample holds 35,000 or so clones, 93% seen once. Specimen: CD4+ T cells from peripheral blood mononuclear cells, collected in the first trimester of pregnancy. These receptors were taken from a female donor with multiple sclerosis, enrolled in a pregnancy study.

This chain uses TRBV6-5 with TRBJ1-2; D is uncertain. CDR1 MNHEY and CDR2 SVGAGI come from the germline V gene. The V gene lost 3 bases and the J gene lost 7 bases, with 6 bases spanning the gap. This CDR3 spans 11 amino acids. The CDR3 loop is CASSYGSGYTF. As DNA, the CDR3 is TGTGCCAGCAGTTATGGCAGTGGCTACACCTTC.

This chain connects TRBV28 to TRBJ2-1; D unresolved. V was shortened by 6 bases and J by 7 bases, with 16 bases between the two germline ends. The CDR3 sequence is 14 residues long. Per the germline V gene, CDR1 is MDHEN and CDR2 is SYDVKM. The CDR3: CASSPSAVRNEQFF. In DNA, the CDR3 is TGTGCCAGCAGCCCCTCGGCGGTAAGGAATGAGCAGTTCTTC.

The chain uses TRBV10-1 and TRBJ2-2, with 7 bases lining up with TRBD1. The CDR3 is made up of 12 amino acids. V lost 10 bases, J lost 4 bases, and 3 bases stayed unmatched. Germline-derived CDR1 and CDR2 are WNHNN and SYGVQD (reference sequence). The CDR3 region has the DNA TGCGCCACAGGGGGTCCCACCGGGGAGCTGTTTTTT. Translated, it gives CATGGPTGELFF.

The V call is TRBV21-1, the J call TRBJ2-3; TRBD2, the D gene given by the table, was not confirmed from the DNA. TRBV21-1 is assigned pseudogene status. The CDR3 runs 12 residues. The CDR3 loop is CPPSVDTDTQYF. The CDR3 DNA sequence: TGCCCCCCCAGCGTAGACACAGATACGCAGTATTTT.

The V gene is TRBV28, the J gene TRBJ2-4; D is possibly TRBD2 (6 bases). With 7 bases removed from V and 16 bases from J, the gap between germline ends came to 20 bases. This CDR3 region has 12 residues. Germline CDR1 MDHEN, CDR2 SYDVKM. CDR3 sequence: CASIMGLPWFYF. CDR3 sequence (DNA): TGTGCCAGCATCATGGGACTCCCGTGGTTTTACTTC.

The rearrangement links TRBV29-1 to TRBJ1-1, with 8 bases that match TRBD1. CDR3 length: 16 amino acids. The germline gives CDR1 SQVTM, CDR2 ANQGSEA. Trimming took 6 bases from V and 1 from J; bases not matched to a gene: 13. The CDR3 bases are TGCAGCGTCAGAGACAGGGGTCGTCGAAGGAACACTGAAGCTTTCTTT. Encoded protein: CSVRDRGRRRNTEAFF.

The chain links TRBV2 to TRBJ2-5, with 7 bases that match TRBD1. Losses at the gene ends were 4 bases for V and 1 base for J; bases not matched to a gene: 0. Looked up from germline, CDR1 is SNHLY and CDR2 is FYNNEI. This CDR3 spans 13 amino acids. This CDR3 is CASSGDSQETQYF. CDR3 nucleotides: TGTGCCAGCAGTGGGGACAGCCAAGAGACCCAGTACTTC. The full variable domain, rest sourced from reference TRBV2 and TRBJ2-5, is EPEVTQTPSHQVTQMGQEVILRCVPISNHLYFYWYRQILGQKVEFLVSFYNNEISEKSEIFDDQFSVERPDGSNFTLKIRSTKLEDSAMYFCASSGDSQETQYFGPGTRLLVL.

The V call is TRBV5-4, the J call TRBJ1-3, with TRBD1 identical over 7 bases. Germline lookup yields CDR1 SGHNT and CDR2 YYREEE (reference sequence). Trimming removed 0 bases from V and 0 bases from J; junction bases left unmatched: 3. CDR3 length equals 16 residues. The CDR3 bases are TGTGCCAGCAGCTTGGACAGGGGATCCTCTGGAAACACCATATATTTT. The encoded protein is CASSLDRGSSGNTIYF.

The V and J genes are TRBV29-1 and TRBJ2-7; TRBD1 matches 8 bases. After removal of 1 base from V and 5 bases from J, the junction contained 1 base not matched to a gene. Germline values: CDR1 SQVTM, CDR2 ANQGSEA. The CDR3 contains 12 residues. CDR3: CSVEGQGNEQYF. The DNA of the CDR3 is TGCAGCGTTGAAGGACAGGGGAACGAGCAGTACTTC.

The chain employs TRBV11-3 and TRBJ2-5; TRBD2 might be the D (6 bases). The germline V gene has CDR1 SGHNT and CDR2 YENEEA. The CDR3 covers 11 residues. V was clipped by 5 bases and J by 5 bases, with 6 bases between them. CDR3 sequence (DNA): TGTGCCAGCAGCGCGGGGGAGACCCAGTACTTC. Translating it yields CASSAGETQYF.

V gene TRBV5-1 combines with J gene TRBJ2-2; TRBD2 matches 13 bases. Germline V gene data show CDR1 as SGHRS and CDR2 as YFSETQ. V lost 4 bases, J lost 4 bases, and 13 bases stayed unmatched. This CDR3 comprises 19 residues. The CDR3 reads CASSPPRGTSGMFTGELFF. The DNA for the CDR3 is TGCGCCAGCAGCCCGCCCCGGGGGACTAGCGGGATGTTCACCGGGGAGCTGTTTTTT.